This T cell receptor beta chain was sequenced during a study of tumor-infiltrating lymphocytes in primary liver carcinoma. The study, taken as a whole, reports: Tumors and blood were compared for top-250-clone fraction, and tumors had the significantly higher value (p = 0.039). Being bulk and unsorted, samples allowed no CD4+ and CD8+ repertoire comparison.

The CDR3 runs 14 residues. Germline V gene data show CDR1 as SGHNT and CDR2 as YYREEE (reference sequence). Germline DNA was also extracted, while the blood RNA originated from unsorted whole blood. Before surgery, 3.5 to 4 milliliters of EDTA blood were taken. The sample holds a few counts of this clonotype. Its matching antigen is unknown. At one end the junction does not follow the germline gene, possibly because of a read error. Reverse transcription of roughly 0.5 ug total RNA with a constant-region primer produced TCR beta cDNA. It was through three nested multiplex PCR rounds of slightly modified ARM-PCR that TCR beta libraries arose. In the first two PCR rounds, TRBV1-TRBV30 forward primers were paired with a C-beta reverse primer, and each round lasted approximately 9 cycles. From the multiplex PCR reads, TCRdb called clonotypes with MiXCR, one entry per CDR3 protein. The sample includes 250,000 to 400,000 distinct CDR3 sequences, 50% to 70% of them seen just once.

Source material: peripheral blood. The J gene is TRBJ2-1, the V gene TRBV5-4; D is uncertain. The receptor's source is a man aged 40-50 years with primary liver carcinoma and hepatitis B virus infection. CDR3 coding DNA: TGTGCTAGCAGCTTAGGTAGCAGCAGGCATGGGCAGTTCTTC. Residues: CASSLGSSRHGQFF.